A few counts support the clone carrying this TCR beta chain. TCRdb re-derived calls from the 5' RACE reads in MiXCR, one entry per CDR3 protein. The table includes some 350,000 distinct CDR3 sequences, roughly 13% detected once. The CDR3 spans 15 residues. The germline gives CDR1 SGHVS, CDR2 FNYEAQ. After removal of 5 bases from V and 1 base from J, the junction contained 8 bases not matched to a gene. This sample was included in a study of T-cell memory formation after mild COVID-19. Material: PBMCs or a T cell subset sorted from them (not recorded which). The clonotype was recovered from a man aged 18 to 29 who had mild COVID-19 (a few samples of this study predate the infection). Cell type and time point are not known. The chain joins TRBV7-6 to TRBJ2-7, with 7 bases identical to TRBD1. CDR3 in DNA: TGTGCCAGCAGCCCAGAACCGGGACAGTCCTACGAGCAGTACTTC. It encodes CASSPEPGQSYEQYF.